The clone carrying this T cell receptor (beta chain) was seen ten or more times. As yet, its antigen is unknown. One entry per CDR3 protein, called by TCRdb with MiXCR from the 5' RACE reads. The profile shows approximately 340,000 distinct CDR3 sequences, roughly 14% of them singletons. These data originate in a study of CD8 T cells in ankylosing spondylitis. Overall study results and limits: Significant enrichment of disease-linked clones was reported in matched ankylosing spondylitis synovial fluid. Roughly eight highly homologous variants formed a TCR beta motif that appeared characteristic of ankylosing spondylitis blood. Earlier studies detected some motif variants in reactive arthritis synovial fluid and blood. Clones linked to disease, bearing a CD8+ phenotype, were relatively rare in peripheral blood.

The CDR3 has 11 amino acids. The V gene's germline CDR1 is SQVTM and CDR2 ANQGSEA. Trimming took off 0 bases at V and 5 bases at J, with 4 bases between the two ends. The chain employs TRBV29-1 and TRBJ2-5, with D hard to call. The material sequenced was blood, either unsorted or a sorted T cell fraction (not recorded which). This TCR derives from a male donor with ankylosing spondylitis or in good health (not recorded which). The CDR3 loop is CSVEDEETQYF. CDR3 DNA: TGCAGCGTTGAAGATGAGGAGACCCAGTACTTC.